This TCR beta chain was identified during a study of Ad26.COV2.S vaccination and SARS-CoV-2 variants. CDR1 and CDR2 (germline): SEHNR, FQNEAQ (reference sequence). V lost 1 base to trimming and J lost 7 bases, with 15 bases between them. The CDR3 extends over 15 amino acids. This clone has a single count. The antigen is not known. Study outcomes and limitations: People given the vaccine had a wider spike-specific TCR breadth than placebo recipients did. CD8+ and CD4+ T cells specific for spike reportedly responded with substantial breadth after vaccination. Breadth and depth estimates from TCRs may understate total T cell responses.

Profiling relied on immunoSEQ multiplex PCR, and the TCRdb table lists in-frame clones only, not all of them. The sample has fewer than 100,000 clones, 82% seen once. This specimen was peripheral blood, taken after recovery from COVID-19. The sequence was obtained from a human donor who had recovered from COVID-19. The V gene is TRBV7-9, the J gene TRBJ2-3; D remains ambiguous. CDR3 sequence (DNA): TGTGCCAGCAGCTTAGACAGTCTACTATTGAATACGCAGTATTTT. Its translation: CASSLDSLLLNTQYF.